This T cell receptor (beta chain) was sequenced in a study of T cell responses to AZD1222 COVID-19 vaccine. Germline CDR1 and CDR2: MNHEY and SMNVEV (reference sequence). CDR3 length equals 14 residues. The V gene lost 6 bases and the J gene lost 1 base, with 12 bases spanning the gap. Data came from immunoSEQ multiplex PCR; TCRdb stores just in-frame clones and leaves some out. This sample has 90,000 to 120,000 clones, with approximately 89% found just once. This clone appeared a single time. What it binds is not known. Study-wide results and caveats: Spike-specific TCR breadth and depth both grew after two AZD1222 doses. Only a handful of individuals given AZD1222 were seropositive at baseline.

The rearrangement joins TRBV27 to TRBJ1-1, with no clear D. The source of this sequence is an adult in good health. Sequenced material: peripheral blood, taken on day 0 of MenACWY control vaccination. CDR3 sequence: CASRIEGWNTEAFF. CDR3 in DNA: TGTGCCAGCAGGATTGAGGGATGGAACACTGAAGCTTTCTTT.